This T cell receptor beta chain was captured by sequencing in a study of post-analysis software for immune sequencing data. Study information: The patients showed relapsing-remitting, secondary progressive and progressive-relapsing multiple sclerosis courses. Overall study results and limits: In patients, 4 to 6 TRBV segments were more frequent than in controls, with TRBV5-6, TRBV5-1 and TRBV20-1 among them. The authors found that F measure strongly co-clustered same-batch samples.

Comments on this clonotype: Its matching antigen is unknown.

CDR1 SGHAT and CDR2 FQNNGV come from the germline V gene. Trimming shortened V by 2 bases and J by 1 base, and 17 bases separated the two germline ends. CDR3 length equals 17 residues. Unique molecular identifiers tagged the TCR beta cDNA libraries. TCRdb fed the PCR reads into MiXCR, producing one record per CDR3 protein. The sample yields hundreds of thousands of distinct CDR3 sequences, 39% seen once. The material sequenced was blood. This sequence was found in a girl under 10 years old with multiple sclerosis. The chain employs TRBV11-2 and TRBJ1-1, with a weak D call TRBD1 (6 bases). The CDR3 loop is CASSLTGWGAGNTEAFF. Here the CDR3 DNA reads TGTGCCAGCAGCTTAACAGGTTGGGGGGCCGGGAACACTGAAGCTTTCTTT. Variable domain in full (rest from reference TRBV11-2 and TRBJ1-1): EAGVAQSPRYKIIEKRQSVAFWCNPISGHATLYWYQQILGQGPKLLIQFQNNGVVDDSQLPKDRFSAERLKGVDSTLKIQPAKLEDSAVYLCASSLTGWGAGNTEAFFGQGTRLTVV.